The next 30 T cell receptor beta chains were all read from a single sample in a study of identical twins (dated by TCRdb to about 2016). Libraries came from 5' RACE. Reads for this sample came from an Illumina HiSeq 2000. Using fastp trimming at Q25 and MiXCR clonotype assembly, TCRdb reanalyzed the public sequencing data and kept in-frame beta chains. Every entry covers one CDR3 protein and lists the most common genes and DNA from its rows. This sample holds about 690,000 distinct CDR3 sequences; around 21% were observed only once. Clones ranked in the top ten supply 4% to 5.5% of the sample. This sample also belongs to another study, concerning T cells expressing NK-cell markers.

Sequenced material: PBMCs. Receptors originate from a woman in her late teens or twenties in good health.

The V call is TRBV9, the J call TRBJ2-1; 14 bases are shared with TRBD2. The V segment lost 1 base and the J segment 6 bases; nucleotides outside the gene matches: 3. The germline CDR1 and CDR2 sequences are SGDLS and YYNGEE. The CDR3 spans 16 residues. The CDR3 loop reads CASSVWTSGRTNEQFF. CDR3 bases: TGTGCCAGCAGCGTATGGACTAGCGGGAGGACCAATGAGCAGTTCTTC.

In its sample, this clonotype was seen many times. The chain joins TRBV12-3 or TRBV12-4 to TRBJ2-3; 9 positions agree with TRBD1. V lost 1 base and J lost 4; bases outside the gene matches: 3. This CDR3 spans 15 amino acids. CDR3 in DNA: TGTGCCAGCAGTTTAGGGGACAGGGCGGCAGATACGCAGTATTTT. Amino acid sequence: CASSLGDRAADTQYF.

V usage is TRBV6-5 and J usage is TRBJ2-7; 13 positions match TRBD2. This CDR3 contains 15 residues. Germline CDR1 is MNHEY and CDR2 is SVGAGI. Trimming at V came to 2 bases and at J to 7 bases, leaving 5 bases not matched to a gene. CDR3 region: CASSYGLAGVKEQYF. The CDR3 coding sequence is TGTGCCAGCAGTTACGGACTAGCGGGAGTTAAAGAGCAGTACTTC.

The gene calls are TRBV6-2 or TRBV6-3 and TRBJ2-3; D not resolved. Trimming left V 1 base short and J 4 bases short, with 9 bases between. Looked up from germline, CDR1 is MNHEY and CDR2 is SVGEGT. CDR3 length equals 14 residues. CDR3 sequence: CASSYLATADTQYF. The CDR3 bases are TGTGCCAGCAGTTACTTGGCTACTGCAGATACGCAGTATTTT.

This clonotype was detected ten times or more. The CDR3 here is CSALQGFGYGYTF. The CDR3, as DNA: TGCAGTGCCCTCCAGGGGTTTGGCTATGGCTACACCTTC. The rearrangement joins TRBV20-1 to TRBJ1-2; D is possibly TRBD1 (6 bases). There are 13 residues in the CDR3. Trimming removed 6 bases at V and 4 bases at J, with 15 bases between. CDR1 is DFQATT, CDR2 SNEGSKA, per germline (reference sequence).

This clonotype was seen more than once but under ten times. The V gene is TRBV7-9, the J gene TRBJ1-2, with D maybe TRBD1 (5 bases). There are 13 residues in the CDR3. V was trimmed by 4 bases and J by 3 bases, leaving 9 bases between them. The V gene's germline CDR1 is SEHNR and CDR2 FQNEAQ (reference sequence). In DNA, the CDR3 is TGTGCCAGCAGCTGGTCGGGGGACTATGGCTACACCTTC. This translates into CASSWSGDYGYTF.

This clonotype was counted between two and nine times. The CDR3 coding sequence is TGTGCCAGCAGCTTCACCGCCACCTCCTACGAGCAGTACTTC. It translates to CASSFTATSYEQYF. The chain uses TRBV5-4 and TRBJ2-7; D is ambiguous. The CDR3 spans 14 residues. Germline V gene data show CDR1 as SGHNT and CDR2 as YYREEE (reference sequence). The V end was cut by 2 bases, the J end by 0 bases, with 9 bases between.

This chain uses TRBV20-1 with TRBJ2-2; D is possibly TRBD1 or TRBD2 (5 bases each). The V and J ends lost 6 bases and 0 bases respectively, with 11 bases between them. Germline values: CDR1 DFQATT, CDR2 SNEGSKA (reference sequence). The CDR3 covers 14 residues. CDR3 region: CSAGDRSNTGELFF. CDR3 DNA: TGCAGTGCGGGGGACCGATCGAACACCGGGGAGCTGTTTTTT.

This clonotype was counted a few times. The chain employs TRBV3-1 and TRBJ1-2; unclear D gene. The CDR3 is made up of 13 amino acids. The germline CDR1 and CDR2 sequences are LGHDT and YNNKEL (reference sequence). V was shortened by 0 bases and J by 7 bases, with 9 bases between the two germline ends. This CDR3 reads CASSQDFNTGYTF. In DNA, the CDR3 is TGTGCCAGCAGCCAAGATTTTAACACTGGCTACACCTTC.

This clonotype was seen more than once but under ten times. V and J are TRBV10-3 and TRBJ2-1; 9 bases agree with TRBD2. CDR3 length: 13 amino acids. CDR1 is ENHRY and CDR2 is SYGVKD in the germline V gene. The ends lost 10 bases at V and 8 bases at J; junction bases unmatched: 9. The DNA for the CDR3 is TGTGCCACCAATAGCGGGAGTAACGATGAGCAGTTCTTC. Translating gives CATNSGSNDEQFF.

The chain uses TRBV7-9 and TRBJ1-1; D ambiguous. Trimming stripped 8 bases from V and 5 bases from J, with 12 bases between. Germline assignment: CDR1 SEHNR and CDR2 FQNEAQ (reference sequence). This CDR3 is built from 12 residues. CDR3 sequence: CASPRWETEAFF. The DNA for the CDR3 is TGTGCCAGCCCACGGTGGGAGACTGAAGCTTTCTTT.

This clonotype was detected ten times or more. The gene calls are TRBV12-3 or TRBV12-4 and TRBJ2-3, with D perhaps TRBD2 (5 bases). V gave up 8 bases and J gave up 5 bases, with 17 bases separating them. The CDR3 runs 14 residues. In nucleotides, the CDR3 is TGTGCCAGCGCTGACGGGATCCTAGGAGATACGCAGTATTTT. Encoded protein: CASADGILGDTQYF.

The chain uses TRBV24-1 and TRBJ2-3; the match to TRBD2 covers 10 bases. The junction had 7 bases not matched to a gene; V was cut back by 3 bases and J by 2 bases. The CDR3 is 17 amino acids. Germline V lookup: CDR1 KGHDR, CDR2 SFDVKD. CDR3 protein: CATSDKASGSPTDTQYF. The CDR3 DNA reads TGTGCCACCAGTGATAAGGCTAGCGGGAGTCCCACAGATACGCAGTATTTT.

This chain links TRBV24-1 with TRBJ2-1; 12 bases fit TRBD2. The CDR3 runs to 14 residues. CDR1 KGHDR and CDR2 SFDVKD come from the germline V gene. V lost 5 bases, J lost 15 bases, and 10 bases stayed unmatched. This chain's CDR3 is CATSAPGLAGPLFF. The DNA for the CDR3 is TGTGCCACCAGTGCCCCCGGACTAGCGGGACCATTGTTCTTC.

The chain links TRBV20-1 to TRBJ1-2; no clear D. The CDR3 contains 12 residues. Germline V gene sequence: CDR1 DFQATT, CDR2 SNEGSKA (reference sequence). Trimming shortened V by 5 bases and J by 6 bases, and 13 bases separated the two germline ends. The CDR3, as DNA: TGCAGTGCTCGACTTTTCGAAGATGGCTACACCTTC. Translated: CSARLFEDGYTF.

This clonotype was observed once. In nucleotides, the CDR3 is TGTGCCAGCAGTTACGACCCTGGGGCCAACGTCCTGACTTTC. Amino acid sequence: CASSYDPGANVLTF. The chain employs TRBV6-5 and TRBJ2-6; D remains ambiguous. The CDR3 is made up of 14 amino acids. The germline V gene encodes CDR1 MNHEY and CDR2 SVGAGI. Trimming pared 2 bases from V and 2 bases from J, leaving 4 bases between.

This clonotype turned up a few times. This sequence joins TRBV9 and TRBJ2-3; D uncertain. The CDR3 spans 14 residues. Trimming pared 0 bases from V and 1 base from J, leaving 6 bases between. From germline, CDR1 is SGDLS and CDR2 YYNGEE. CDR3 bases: TGTGCCAGCAGCGTAGAAGAGGGCACAGATACGCAGTATTTT. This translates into CASSVEEGTDTQYF.

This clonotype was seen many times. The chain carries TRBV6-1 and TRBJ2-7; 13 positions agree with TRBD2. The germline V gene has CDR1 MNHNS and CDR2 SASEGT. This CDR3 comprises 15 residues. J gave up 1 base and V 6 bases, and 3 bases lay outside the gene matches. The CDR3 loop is CASRPGLAGSYEQYF. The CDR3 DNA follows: TGTGCCAGCAGACCGGGACTAGCGGGATCCTACGAGCAGTACTTC.

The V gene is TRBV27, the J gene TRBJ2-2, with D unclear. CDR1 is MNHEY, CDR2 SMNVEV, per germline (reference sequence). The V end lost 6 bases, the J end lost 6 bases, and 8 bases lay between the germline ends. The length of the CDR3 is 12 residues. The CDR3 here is CASRDTPGELFF. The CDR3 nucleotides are TGTGCCAGCAGGGATACGCCCGGGGAGCTGTTTTTT.

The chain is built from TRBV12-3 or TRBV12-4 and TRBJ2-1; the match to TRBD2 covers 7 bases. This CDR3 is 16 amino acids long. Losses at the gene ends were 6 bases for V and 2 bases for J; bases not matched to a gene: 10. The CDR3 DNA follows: TGTGCCAGCAGCCGTGGGGAGGGAGAGGCCTACAATGAGCAGTTCTTC. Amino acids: CASSRGEGEAYNEQFF.

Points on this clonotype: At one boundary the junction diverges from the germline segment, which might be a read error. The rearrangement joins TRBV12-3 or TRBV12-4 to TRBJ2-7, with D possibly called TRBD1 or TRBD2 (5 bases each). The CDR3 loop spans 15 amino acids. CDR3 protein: CASGFGAGRTYEQYF. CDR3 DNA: TGTGCCAGCGGTTTTGGGGCAGGGAGAACCTACGAGCAGTACTTC.

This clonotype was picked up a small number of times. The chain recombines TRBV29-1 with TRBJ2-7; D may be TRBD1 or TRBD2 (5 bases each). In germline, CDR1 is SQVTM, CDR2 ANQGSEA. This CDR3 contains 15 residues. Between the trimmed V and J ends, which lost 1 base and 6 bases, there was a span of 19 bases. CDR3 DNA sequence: TGCAGCGTTGAAGGGTCGTCCGGGGCCGGCAGCGAGCAGTACTTC. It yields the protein CSVEGSSGAGSEQYF.

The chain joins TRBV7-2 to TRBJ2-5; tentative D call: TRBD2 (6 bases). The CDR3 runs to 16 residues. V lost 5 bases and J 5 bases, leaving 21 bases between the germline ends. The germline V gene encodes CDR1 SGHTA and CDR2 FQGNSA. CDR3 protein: CASSTKLLGSSETQYF. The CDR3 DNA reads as TGTGCCAGCAGCACTAAACTTCTCGGGAGCAGCGAGACCCAGTACTTC.

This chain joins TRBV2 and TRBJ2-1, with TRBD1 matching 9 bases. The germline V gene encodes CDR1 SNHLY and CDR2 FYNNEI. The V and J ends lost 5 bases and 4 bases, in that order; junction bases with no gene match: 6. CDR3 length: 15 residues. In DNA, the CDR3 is TGTGCCAGCAGTCCGGGACAGGGCTATTACAATGAGCAGTTCTTC. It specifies CASSPGQGYYNEQFF.

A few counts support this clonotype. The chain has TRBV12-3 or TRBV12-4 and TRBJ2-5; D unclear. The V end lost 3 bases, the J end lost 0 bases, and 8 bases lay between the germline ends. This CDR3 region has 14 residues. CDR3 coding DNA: TGTGCCAGCAGTTTCGATTCGTACCAAGAGACCCAGTACTTC. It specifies CASSFDSYQETQYF.

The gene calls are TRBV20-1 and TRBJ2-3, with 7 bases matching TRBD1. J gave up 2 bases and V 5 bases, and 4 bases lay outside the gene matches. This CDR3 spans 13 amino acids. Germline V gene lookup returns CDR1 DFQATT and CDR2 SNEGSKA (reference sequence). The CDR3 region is CSAWTGNTDTQYF. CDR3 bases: TGCAGTGCTTGGACAGGAAACACAGATACGCAGTATTTT.

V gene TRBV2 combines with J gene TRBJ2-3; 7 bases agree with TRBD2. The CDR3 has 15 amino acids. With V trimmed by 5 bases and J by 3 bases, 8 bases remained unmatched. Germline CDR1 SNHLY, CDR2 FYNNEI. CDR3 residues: CASSFAGDSTDTQYF. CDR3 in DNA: TGTGCCAGCAGTTTTGCGGGAGACTCTACAGATACGCAGTATTTT.

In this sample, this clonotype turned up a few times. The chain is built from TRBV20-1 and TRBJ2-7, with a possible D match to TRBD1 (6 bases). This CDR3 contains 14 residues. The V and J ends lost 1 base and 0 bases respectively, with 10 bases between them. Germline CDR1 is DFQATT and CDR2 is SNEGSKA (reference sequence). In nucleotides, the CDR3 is TGCAGTGCTAGAGGGGACACGAACTCCTACGAGCAGTACTTC. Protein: CSARGDTNSYEQYF.

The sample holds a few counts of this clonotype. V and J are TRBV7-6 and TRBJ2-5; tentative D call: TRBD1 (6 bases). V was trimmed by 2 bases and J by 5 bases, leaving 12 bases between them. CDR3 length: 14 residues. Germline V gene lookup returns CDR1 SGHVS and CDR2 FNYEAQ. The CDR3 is CASSLIQGQETQYF. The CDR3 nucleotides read TGTGCCAGCAGCTTAATTCAGGGGCAGGAGACCCAGTACTTC. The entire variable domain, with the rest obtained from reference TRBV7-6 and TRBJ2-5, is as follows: GAGVSQSPRYKVTKRGQDVALRCDPISGHVSLYWYRQALGQGPEFLTYFNYEAQQDKSGLPNDRFSAERPEGSISTLTIQRTEQRDSAMYRCASSLIQGQETQYFGPGTRLLVL.

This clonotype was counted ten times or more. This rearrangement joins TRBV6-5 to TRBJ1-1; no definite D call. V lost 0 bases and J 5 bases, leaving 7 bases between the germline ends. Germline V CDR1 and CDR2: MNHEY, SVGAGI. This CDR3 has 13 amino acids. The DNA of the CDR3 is TGTGCCAGCAGTTACTCGGAGCGAACTGAAGCTTTCTTT. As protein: CASSYSERTEAFF.